The present entry profiles one T cell receptor (beta chain) with its context. The antigen is not known. One end of the junction varies from germline; a read error may be responsible. Other nucleotide sequences in the sample specify the same CDR3. Survey level was the resolution at which the v3.0 immunoSEQ assay ran. TCRdb's table, derived via immunoSEQ multiplex PCR, lists solely in-frame clones and lacks some. The sample records 16,000 or so clones, 77% being singletons. The entry originates in a study of long-term antiretroviral therapy in people with HIV. Study-wide findings and caveats: HIV repertoires showed narrower CDR3 length ranges than controls.

Germline V gives CDR1 GTSNPN, CDR2 SVGIG (reference sequence). The CDR3 length is 14 residues. This chain joins TRBV30 and TRBJ1-2, with 7 bases identical to TRBD1. The starting material was unsorted PBMCs, obtained 2.1 years after starting antiretroviral therapy. The sequence derives from a man aged 40-55 years with HIV. The CDR3 here is CAWSVLRDSYGYTF. CDR3 DNA: TGTGCCTGGAGTGTACTCCGGGACAGCTATGGTTACACCTTC.